The source of this TCR beta chain is a study of response to subunit inactivated influenza vaccine. Overall study results and limits: After each seasonal influenza vaccination, few new T cells are recruited, the authors suggested.

Each CDR3 protein is one row after TCRdb ran MiXCR on the RT-PCR reads. Here the sample spans about 520,000 distinct CDR3 sequences, 7.2% being singletons. Germline values: CDR1 DFQATT, CDR2 SNEGSKA (reference sequence). The CDR3 spans 15 residues. The V end lost 0 bases, the J end lost 2 bases, and 13 bases lay between the germline ends. This clonotype was counted many times. Its antigen is not known. The chain couples TRBV20-1 to TRBJ2-5; D gene uncertain. This clonotype originated in a man aged 50 to 69 who received an inactivated influenza vaccine. The starting material was PBMCs from blood, obtained roughly 24 months after vaccination. The CDR3 region is CSARDLGSSQETQYF. The CDR3 DNA sequence: TGCAGTGCTAGAGATCTGGGATCGTCACAAGAGACCCAGTACTTC.